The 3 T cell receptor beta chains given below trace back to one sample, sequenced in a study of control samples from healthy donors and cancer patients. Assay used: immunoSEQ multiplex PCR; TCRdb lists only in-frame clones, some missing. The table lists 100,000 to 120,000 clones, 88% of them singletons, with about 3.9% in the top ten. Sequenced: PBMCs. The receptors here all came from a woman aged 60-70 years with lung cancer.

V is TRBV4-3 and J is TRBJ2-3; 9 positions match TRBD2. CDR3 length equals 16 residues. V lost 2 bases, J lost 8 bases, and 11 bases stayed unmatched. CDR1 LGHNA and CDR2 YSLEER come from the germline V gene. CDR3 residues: CASSQLASGTGGTQYF. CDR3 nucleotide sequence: TGCGCCAGCAGCCAACTCGCTAGCGGGACCGGGGGTACGCAGTATTTT.

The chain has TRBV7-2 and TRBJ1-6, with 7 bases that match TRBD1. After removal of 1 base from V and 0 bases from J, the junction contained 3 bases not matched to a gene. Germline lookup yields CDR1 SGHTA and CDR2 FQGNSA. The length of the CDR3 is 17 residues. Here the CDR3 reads CASSLVQGSSYNSPLHF. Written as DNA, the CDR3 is TGTGCCAGCAGCTTAGTACAGGGGAGCTCCTATAATTCACCCCTCCACTTT.

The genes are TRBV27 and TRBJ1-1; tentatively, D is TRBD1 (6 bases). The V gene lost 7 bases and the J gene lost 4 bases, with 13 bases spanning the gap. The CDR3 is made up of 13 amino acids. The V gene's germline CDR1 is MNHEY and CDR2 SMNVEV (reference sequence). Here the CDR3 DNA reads TGTGCCAGCACCCCGGGGGCGGGCACTGAAGCTTTCTTT. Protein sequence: CASTPGAGTEAFF.